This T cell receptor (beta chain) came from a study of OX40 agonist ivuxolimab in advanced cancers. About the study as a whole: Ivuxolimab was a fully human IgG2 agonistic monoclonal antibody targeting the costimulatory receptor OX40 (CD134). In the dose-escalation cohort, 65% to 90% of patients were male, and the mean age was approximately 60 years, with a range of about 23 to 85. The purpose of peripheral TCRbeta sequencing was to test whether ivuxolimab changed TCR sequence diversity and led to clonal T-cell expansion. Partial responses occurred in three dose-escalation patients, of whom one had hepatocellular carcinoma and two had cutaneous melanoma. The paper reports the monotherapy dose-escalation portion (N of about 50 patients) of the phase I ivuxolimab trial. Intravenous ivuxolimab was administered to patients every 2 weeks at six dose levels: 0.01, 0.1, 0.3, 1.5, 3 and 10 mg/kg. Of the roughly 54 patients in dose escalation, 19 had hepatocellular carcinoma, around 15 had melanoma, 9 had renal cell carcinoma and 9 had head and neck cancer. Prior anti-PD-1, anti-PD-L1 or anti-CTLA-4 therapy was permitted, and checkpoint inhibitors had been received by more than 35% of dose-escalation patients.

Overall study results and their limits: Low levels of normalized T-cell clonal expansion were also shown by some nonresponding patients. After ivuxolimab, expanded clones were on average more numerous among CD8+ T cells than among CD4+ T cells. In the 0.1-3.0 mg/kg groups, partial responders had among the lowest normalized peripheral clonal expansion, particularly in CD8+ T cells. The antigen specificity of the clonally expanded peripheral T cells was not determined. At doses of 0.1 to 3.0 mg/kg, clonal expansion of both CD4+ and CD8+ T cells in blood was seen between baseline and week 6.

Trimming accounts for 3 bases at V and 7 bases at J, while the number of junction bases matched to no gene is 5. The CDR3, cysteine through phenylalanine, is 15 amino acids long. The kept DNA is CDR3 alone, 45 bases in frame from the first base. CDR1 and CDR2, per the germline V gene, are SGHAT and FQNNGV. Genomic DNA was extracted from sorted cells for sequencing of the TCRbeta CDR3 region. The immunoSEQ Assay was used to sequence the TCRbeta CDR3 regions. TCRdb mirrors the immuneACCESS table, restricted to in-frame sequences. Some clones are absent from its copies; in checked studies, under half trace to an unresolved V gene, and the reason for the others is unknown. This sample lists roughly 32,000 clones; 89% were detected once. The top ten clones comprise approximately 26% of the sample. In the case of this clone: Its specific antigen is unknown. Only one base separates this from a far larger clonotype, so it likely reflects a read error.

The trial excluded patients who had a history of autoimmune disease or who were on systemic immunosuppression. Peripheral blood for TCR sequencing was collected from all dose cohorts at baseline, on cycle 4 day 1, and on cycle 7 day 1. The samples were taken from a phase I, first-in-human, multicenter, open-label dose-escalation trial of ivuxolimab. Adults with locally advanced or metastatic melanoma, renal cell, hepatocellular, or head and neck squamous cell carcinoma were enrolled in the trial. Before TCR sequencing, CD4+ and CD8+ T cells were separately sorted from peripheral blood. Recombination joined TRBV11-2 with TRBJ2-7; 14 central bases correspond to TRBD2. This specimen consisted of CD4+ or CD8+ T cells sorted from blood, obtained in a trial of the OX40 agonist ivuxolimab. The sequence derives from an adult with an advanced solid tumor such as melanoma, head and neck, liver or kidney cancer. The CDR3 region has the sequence CASSLGLAGAGEQYF. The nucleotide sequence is TGTGCCAGCAGCTTGGGACTAGCGGGGGCGGGGGAGCAGTACTTC.